This is a list of T cell receptor beta chains from one sample in a study of post-analysis software for immune sequencing data. TCRdb reprocessed the PCR reads with MiXCR, giving one entry per CDR3 protein. This sample yields 550,000 to 700,000 distinct CDR3 sequences, of which around 47% are seen a single time; under 2% belongs to the top ten. Sequencing was done on a sample of blood. These receptors were obtained from a girl aged 10-17 years with multiple sclerosis. Each CDR3 is given with its conserved first and last residue. A D gene is named only where the DNA matches it firmly. A clone size is listed for some rows: how often the clone was seen (once, few, many), or a class if it is expanded.

clone_size,j_call,d_call,v_call,cdr3_aa,cdr3_nt
-,TRBJ1-5,TRBD1,TRBV20-1,CSASSSQGGQPQHF,TGCAGTGCTAGCTCGTCACAGGGGGGACAGCCCCAGCATTTT
-,TRBJ1-2,-,TRBV10-3,CAISESAVGGANYGYTF,TGTGCCATCAGTGAGTCAGCGGTCGGGGGAGCTAACTATGGCTACACCTTC
-,TRBJ2-7,-,TRBV7-9,CASSYTGTSCEQYF,TGTGCCAGCAGCTATACCGGGACTTCCTGCGAGCAGTACTTC
-,TRBJ2-5,TRBD2,TRBV7-2,CASSPPGLAGGKETQYF,TGTGCCAGCAGCCCTCCGGGACTAGCGGGGGGAAAAGAGACCCAGTACTTC
few,TRBJ2-7,-,TRBV4-3,CASSQEIGGSAGLSYEQYF,TGCGCCAGCAGCCAAGAAATTGGGGGGTCGGCAGGACTTTCCTACGAGCAGTACTTC
-,TRBJ1-2,-,TRBV20-1,CSARDRQGYYYGYTF,TGCAGTGCTAGAGATCGTCAGGGCTATTACTATGGCTACACCTTC
-,TRBJ2-3,TRBD2,TRBV24-1,CATSGEGDTQYF,TGTGCCACCAGTGGGGAGGGAGATACGCAGTATTTT
-,TRBJ1-5,-,TRBV5-5,CASSWRGQGSNQPQHF,TGTGCCAGCAGCTGGCGGGGGCAGGGTAGCAATCAGCCCCAGCATTTT
-,TRBJ1-1,TRBD1,TRBV12-3/TRBV12-4,CASSLRTRGPLYMNTEAFF,TGTGCCAGCAGTTTAAGAACCAGGGGGCCCCTCTACATGAACACTGAAGCTTTCTTT
-,TRBJ2-5,TRBD2,TRBV5-1,CASSSTGGGEQYF,TGCGCCAGCAGCTCGACGGGGGGTGGGGAGCAGTACTTC
-,TRBJ2-7,-,TRBV5-5,CASSPDKDFHEQYF,TGTGCCAGCAGCCCGGACAAGGATTTCCACGAGCAGTACTTC
once,TRBJ2-1,-,TRBV29-1,CSVEGRDNEQFF,TGCAGCGTTGAAGGCAGAGACAATGAGCAGTTCTTC
-,TRBJ1-2,-,TRBV10-3,CAIGPQGREYGYTF,TGTGCCATCGGGCCCCAGGGGCGAGAGTATGGCTACACCTTC
-,TRBJ2-7,-,TRBV20-1,CSAGDISSGSGEQYF,TGCAGTGCCGGAGATATATCATCTGGGTCGGGCGAGCAGTACTTC
few,TRBJ2-4,TRBD2,TRBV6-5,CASKAGGKNIQYF,TGTGCCAGCAAAGCGGGAGGCAAAAACATTCAGTACTTC
-,TRBJ2-7,-,TRBV6-1,CASSGLTWQGTYEQYF,TGTGCCAGCAGTGGCCTGACTTGGCAGGGAACCTACGAGCAGTACTTC
-,TRBJ2-7,-,TRBV6-2/TRBV6-3,CASSRRVSYEQYF,TGTGCCAGCAGTAGAAGGGTTTCCTACGAGCAGTACTTC
few,TRBJ1-6,-,TRBV6-5,CASSYQNSPLHF,TGTGCCAGCAGTTACCAGAATTCACCCCTCCACTTT
-,TRBJ1-1,-,TRBV7-3,CASSTWQNTEAFF,TGTGCCAGCAGCACGTGGCAGAACACTGAAGCTTTCTTT
few,TRBJ2-1,-,TRBV7-2,CASSLEGANIGNEQFF,TGTGCCAGCAGCTTAGAAGGGGCGAATATAGGCAATGAGCAGTTCTTC
few,TRBJ2-7,-,TRBV6-5,CASSRRQIYEQYF,TGTGCCAGCAGTCGCAGACAGATCTACGAGCAGTACTTC
-,TRBJ2-1,TRBD1,TRBV28,CASSSPGQGSLNEQFF,TGTGCCAGCAGTTCTCCGGGACAGGGTTCTCTGAATGAGCAGTTCTTC
-,TRBJ1-2,TRBD1,TRBV7-9,CASSLTGTAANYGYTF,TGTGCCAGCAGCTTAACCGGGACAGCCGCTAACTATGGCTACACCTTC
few,TRBJ2-3,-,TRBV10-3,CAIRRDDRSTDTQYF,TGTGCCATCAGACGAGACGACCGTAGCACAGATACGCAGTATTTT
-,TRBJ2-1,-,TRBV7-9,CASSLAQTNNEQFF,TGTGCCAGCAGCTTAGCGCAAACCAACAATGAGCAGTTCTTC
-,TRBJ2-4,-,TRBV13,CASSLDQEGQYF,TGTGCCAGCAGCTTAGATCAGGAAGGGCAGTACTTC
-,TRBJ2-7,TRBD1,TRBV6-6,CASSYSAGTGDLYEQYF,TGTGCCAGCAGTTACTCGGCCGGGACAGGGGATCTCTACGAGCAGTACTTC
-,TRBJ1-1,TRBD1,TRBV12-3/TRBV12-4,CASSMGSTGLKTEAFF,TGTGCCAGCAGTATGGGCTCGACAGGGCTGAAGACTGAAGCTTTCTTT
few,TRBJ2-1,TRBD1,TRBV3-1,CASSTGQGPYNEQFF,TGTGCCAGCAGCACGGGACAGGGGCCTTACAATGAGCAGTTCTTC
-,TRBJ2-5,-,TRBV25-1,CASSDGKTQYF,TGTGCCAGCAGTGATGGGAAGACCCAGTACTTC
few,TRBJ2-7,-,TRBV6-5,CATRPPGLYEQYF,TGTGCCACCCGACCTCCGGGGCTCTACGAGCAGTACTTC
-,TRBJ1-2,TRBD1,TRBV4-1,CASSQERGRSYGYTF,TGTGCCAGCAGCCAAGAAAGGGGGCGCAGCTATGGCTACACCTTC
once,TRBJ1-2,-,TRBV3-1,CASSLPGAGGYTF,TGTGCCAGCAGCCTCCCAGGGGCTGGTGGCTACACCTTC
few,TRBJ2-5,-,TRBV20-1,CSARDFIKETQYF,TGCAGTGCTAGAGATTTTATTAAGGAGACCCAGTACTTC
-,TRBJ1-2,-,TRBV6-1,CASRPFGTNYGYTF,TGTGCCAGCAGACCTTTCGGGACTAACTATGGCTACACCTTC
-,TRBJ2-7,-,TRBV6-1,CASSEMYRAYEQYF,TGTGCCAGCAGTGAAATGTACAGGGCCTACGAGCAGTACTTC
-,TRBJ1-2,-,TRBV29-1,CSADSPYGYTF,TGCAGCGCCGACTCGCCATATGGCTACACCTTC
few,TRBJ2-3,TRBD2,TRBV5-1,CASSLVPRGGGDTQYF,TGCGCCAGCAGCTTGGTACCGCGGGGGGGCGGAGATACGCAGTATTTT
few,TRBJ2-5,-,TRBV12-3/TRBV12-4,CASSWGGETQYF,TGTGCCAGCAGTTGGGGCGGAGAGACCCAGTACTTC
once,TRBJ2-5,TRBD2,TRBV24-1,CATSVRRPSGANEQYF,TGTGCCACCAGTGTCCGGAGGCCTAGCGGGGCTAATGAGCAGTACTTC
-,TRBJ2-7,-,TRBV7-9,CASTRPQGGNYEQYF,TGTGCCAGCACCCGCCCTCAGGGGGGTAACTACGAGCAGTACTTC
-,TRBJ2-7,TRBD2,TRBV7-2,CASSLSWPGLAGREQYF,TGTGCCAGCAGCTTAAGTTGGCCGGGACTAGCGGGACGCGAGCAGTACTTC
-,TRBJ2-3,TRBD1,TRBV11-2,CASSSSQGASRWTQYF,TGTGCCAGCAGCTCCTCACAGGGGGCCTCGAGGTGGACGCAGTATTTT
-,TRBJ2-5,TRBD2,TRBV10-2,CASSEMKRGGKETQYF,TGCGCCAGCAGTGAAATGAAACGGGGGGGCAAGGAGACCCAGTACTTC
-,TRBJ1-5,TRBD1,TRBV12-3/TRBV12-4,CASSYNRGQPQHF,TGTGCCAGCAGTTATAACAGGGGTCAGCCCCAGCATTTT
-,TRBJ2-3,-,TRBV9,CASSVGPGNTDTQYF,TGTGCCAGCAGCGTTGGTCCAGGGAACACAGATACGCAGTATTTT
-,TRBJ2-7,TRBD2,TRBV29-1,CSVSTSGYSYEQYF,TGCAGCGTTTCGACTAGCGGATATTCCTACGAGCAGTACTTC
-,TRBJ1-1,-,TRBV7-2,CASSLGGKNTEAFF,TGTGCCAGCAGCTTGGGTGGAAAGAACACTGAAGCTTTCTTT
-,TRBJ2-1,TRBD2,TRBV20-1,CSAPGNGLAGRNEQFF,TGCAGTGCTCCAGGGAACGGACTAGCGGGACGCAATGAGCAGTTCTTC
-,TRBJ1-1,TRBD1,TRBV3-1,CASSQRTGVTEAFF,TGTGCCAGCAGCCAACGAACAGGGGTCACTGAAGCTTTCTTT
few,TRBJ2-7,-,TRBV12-3/TRBV12-4,CASSPTGTTREQYF,TGTGCCAGCAGCCCGACCGGGACAACGCGCGAGCAGTACTTC